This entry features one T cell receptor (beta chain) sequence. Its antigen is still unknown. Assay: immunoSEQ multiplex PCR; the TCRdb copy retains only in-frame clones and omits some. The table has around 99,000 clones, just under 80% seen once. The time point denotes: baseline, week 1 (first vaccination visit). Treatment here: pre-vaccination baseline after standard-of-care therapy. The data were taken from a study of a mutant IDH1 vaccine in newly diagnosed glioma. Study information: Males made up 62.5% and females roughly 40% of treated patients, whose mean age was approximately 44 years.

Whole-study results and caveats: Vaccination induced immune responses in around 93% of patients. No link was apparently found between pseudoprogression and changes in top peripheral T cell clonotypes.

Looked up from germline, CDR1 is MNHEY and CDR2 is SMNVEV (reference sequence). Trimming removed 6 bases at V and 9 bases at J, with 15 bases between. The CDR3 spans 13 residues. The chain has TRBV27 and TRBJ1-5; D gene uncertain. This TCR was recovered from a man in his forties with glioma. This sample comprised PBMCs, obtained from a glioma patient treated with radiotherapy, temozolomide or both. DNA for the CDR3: TGTGCCAGCAGCTTAAGCGTCGGGCGGCCCCAGCATTTT. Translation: CASSLSVGRPQHF.